A selection of T cell receptor beta chains follows, all from one sample in a study of cytomegalovirus exposure and HLA in healthy donors. Data came from immunoSEQ multiplex PCR; TCRdb stores just in-frame clones and leaves some out. Among hundreds of thousands of clones listed, about 80% were seen once. The sequenced material came from PBMCs. The receptor set was obtained from a young man in good health and CMV-seronegative. The CDR3 runs from the conserved cysteine through the conserved F or W. The order of the fields is CDR3 length, D gene, clone size, J gene, V gene, CDR3 DNA, CDR3 protein. The D gene is left open where the match is weak. Clone size, where shown, is once, few, many, or a class for clones that have expanded.

CDR3 length: 15
D gene: TRBD1
clone size: -
J gene: TRBJ2-5
V gene: TRBV5-6
CDR3 DNA: TGTGCCAGCAGAGAAGCCGGGACAGGGGAAGAGACCCAGTACTTC
CDR3 protein: CASREAGTGEETQYF

CDR3 length: 15
D gene: -
clone size: -
J gene: TRBJ2-7
V gene: TRBV6-1
CDR3 DNA: TGTGCCAGCAGCCAAATCGACGGGAGCTCCTACGAGCAGTACTTC
CDR3 protein: CASSQIDGSSYEQYF

CDR3 length: 14
D gene: TRBD2
clone size: -
J gene: TRBJ2-7
V gene: TRBV30
CDR3 DNA: TGTGCCTGGGAAGGACTAGCGGGAGGGGACGAGCAGTACTTC
CDR3 protein: CAWEGLAGGDEQYF

CDR3 length: 15
D gene: TRBD1
clone size: -
J gene: TRBJ1-2
V gene: TRBV28
CDR3 DNA: TGTGCCAGCAGGGCCTTCAACAGGGGCGCGGAGGGCTACACCTTC
CDR3 protein: CASRAFNRGAEGYTF

CDR3 length: 15
D gene: TRBD2
clone size: -
J gene: TRBJ2-5
V gene: TRBV9
CDR3 DNA: TGTGCCAGCAGCGCCCAAGGGTTAGCGGGGATGACCCAGTACTTC
CDR3 protein: CASSAQGLAGMTQYF

CDR3 length: 16
D gene: -
clone size: -
J gene: TRBJ2-3
V gene: TRBV21-1
CDR3 DNA: TGTGCCAGCAGCAAAGGTGCGGCTCCAACCACAGATACGCAGTATTTT
CDR3 protein: CASSKGAAPTTDTQYF

CDR3 length: 17
D gene: -
clone size: -
J gene: TRBJ1-2
V gene: TRBV11-2
CDR3 DNA: TGTGCCAGCAGCCAGTGGGGGGGGACGGTGGGGAGCTATGGCTACACCTTC
CDR3 protein: CASSQWGGTVGSYGYTF

CDR3 length: 16
D gene: -
clone size: -
J gene: TRBJ2-6
V gene: TRBV6-6
CDR3 DNA: TGTGCCACCCCCCAAAAAGGAGGGGAGCAGGCCAACGTCCTGACTTTC
CDR3 protein: CATPQKGGEQANVLTF

CDR3 length: 15
D gene: -
clone size: -
J gene: TRBJ1-1
V gene: TRBV5-1
CDR3 DNA: TGCGCCAGCAGCTTGATACAGCTAGCAAACACTGAAGCTTTCTTT
CDR3 protein: CASSLIQLANTEAFF

CDR3 length: 14
D gene: -
clone size: -
J gene: TRBJ1-2
V gene: TRBV5-1
CDR3 DNA: TGCGCCAGCAGCTTGGGGGCCGGGGGGGATGGCTACACCTTC
CDR3 protein: CASSLGAGGDGYTF

CDR3 length: 16
D gene: TRBD2
clone size: -
J gene: TRBJ2-7
V gene: TRBV5-1
CDR3 DNA: TGCGCCAGCAGCTTGGGGACTAGCCGAAACTCCTACGAGCAGTACTTC
CDR3 protein: CASSLGTSRNSYEQYF

CDR3 length: 16
D gene: TRBD1
clone size: -
J gene: TRBJ2-1
V gene: TRBV2
CDR3 DNA: TGTGCCAGCAGGATACGACAGGGAATTTTAAACAATGAGCAGTTCTTC
CDR3 protein: CASRIRQGILNNEQFF

CDR3 length: 17
D gene: TRBD2
clone size: few
J gene: TRBJ2-1
V gene: TRBV11-2
CDR3 DNA: TGTGCCAGCAGACCTTTAGCGGGAGGACTAACCTACAATGAGCAGTTCTTC
CDR3 protein: CASRPLAGGLTYNEQFF

CDR3 length: 15
D gene: TRBD2
clone size: -
J gene: TRBJ2-2
V gene: TRBV7-3
CDR3 DNA: TGTGCCAGCAGGCCGACTAGCGGGGGCACCGGGGAGCTGTTTTTT
CDR3 protein: CASRPTSGGTGELFF

CDR3 length: 13
D gene: -
clone size: -
J gene: TRBJ1-2
V gene: TRBV5-4
CDR3 DNA: TGTGCCAGCAGCTTGAACAGGGACTATGGCTACACCTTC
CDR3 protein: CASSLNRDYGYTF

CDR3 length: 13
D gene: -
clone size: few
J gene: TRBJ2-7
V gene: TRBV5-5
CDR3 DNA: TGTGCCAGCAGCTTGCACGGGTCCTACGAGCAGTACTTC
CDR3 protein: CASSLHGSYEQYF

CDR3 length: 14
D gene: TRBD1
clone size: -
J gene: TRBJ1-2
V gene: TRBV2
CDR3 DNA: TGTGCCAGCAGAGGGACAGGTGTTAATTATGGCTACACCTTC
CDR3 protein: CASRGTGVNYGYTF

CDR3 length: 13
D gene: -
clone size: -
J gene: TRBJ2-2
V gene: TRBV6-4
CDR3 DNA: TGTGCCAGCAGTGCGGGTAACACCGGGGAGCTGTTTTTT
CDR3 protein: CASSAGNTGELFF

CDR3 length: 16
D gene: -
clone size: -
J gene: TRBJ1-5
V gene: TRBV19
CDR3 DNA: TGTGCCAGTAGTATCAACACAATTTATAGCAATCAGCCCCAGCATTTT
CDR3 protein: CASSINTIYSNQPQHF

CDR3 length: 17
D gene: TRBD2
clone size: -
J gene: TRBJ2-3
V gene: TRBV7-3
CDR3 DNA: TGTGCCAGCAGCTTACGGCCCCCCAGCGGGATCTCAGATACGCAGTATTTT
CDR3 protein: CASSLRPPSGISDTQYF